This T cell receptor beta chain was identified during a study of tumor-infiltrating lymphocytes in primary liver carcinoma. This CDR3 has 15 amino acids. The germline V gene encodes CDR1 SGHRS and CDR2 YFSETQ. The study, taken as a whole, reports: Tumor region pairs showed greater overlap than either tumor-adjacent or tumor-blood pairs did.

Comment on this clonotype: Its specificity is not known. The germline gene is not matched at one end of the junction; a read error may be the cause.

Reverse transcription of approximately 500 ng total RNA with a constant-region primer produced TCR beta cDNA. A slightly modified ARM-PCR protocol with three nested multiplex PCR rounds produced these TCR beta libraries. Primers for the first two PCR rounds were TRBV1-TRBV30 forward primers and a C-beta reverse primer (about 9 cycles per round). In TCRdb, the multiplex PCR reads were re-called with MiXCR into one record per CDR3 protein. The sample contains about 200,000 distinct CDR3 sequences, 65% of which appear only once. Both blood RNA, taken from unsorted whole blood, and germline DNA were extracted. No patient had received treatment, and all had chronic HBV infection.

The receptor was isolated from a woman aged 55-69 years with primary liver carcinoma and hepatitis B virus infection. The sequencing sample was made of peripheral blood. The rearrangement links TRBV5-1 to TRBJ2-2; D perhaps matches TRBD2 (5 bases). CDR3 loop: CVSSLRGPNTGELFF. The CDR3 DNA reads TGCGTCAGCAGCTTACGAGGGCCTAACACCGGGGAGCTGTTTTTT.